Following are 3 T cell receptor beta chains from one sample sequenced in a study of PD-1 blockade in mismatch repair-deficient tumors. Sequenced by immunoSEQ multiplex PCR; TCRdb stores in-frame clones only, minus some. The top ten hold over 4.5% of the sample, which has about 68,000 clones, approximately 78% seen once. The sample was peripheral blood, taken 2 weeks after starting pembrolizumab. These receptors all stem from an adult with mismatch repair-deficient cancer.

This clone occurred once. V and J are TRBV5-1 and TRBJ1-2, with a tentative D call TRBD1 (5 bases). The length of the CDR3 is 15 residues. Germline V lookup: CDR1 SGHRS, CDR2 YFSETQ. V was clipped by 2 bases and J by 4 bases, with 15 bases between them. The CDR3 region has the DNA TGCGCCAGCAGCTTATTTTGGACGGGACCCTATGGCTACACCTTC. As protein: CASSLFWTGPYGYTF.

The CDR3 reads CASSPGGNGYNEQFF. CDR3 nucleotide sequence: TGTGCCAGCAGCCCCGGGGGGAATGGGTACAATGAGCAGTTCTTC. The V gene is TRBV5-6, the J gene TRBJ2-1; 7 nucleotides agree with TRBD2. Losses at the gene ends were 4 bases for V and 4 bases for J; bases not matched to a gene: 8. The CDR3 sequence is 15 residues long. CDR1 SGHDT and CDR2 YYEEEE come from the germline V gene.

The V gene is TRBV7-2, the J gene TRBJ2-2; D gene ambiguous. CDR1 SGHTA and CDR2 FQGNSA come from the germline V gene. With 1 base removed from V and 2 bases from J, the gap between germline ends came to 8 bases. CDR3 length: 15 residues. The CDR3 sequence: CASSLEVANTGELFF. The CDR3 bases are TGTGCCAGCAGCTTAGAGGTAGCCAACACCGGGGAGCTGTTTTTT.